This T cell receptor beta chain was identified in a study of memory CD4+ T cells and cytomegalovirus serostatus (dated by TCRdb to between 2018 and 2020). Turning to the overall study: The cohort included 35 or so healthy adults from Belgium, of whom 9 were CMV seropositive and 24 were CMV seronegative. To replicate a published TCR-based CMV serostatus classifier, the researchers sequenced the CD4+ memory TCRbeta repertoires of a Belgian cohort whose cytomegalovirus serostatus was known. The study at large found these results: The results were interpreted as suggesting that the CMV-associated TCR signature is mostly present in the CD4+ memory repertoire. CMV serostatus prediction reached a median bootstrapped AUC of 0.95 with the original framework and 0.75 to 0.92 with a US-trained random forest. On the Belgian cohort, the classifier based on the original framework reached a median bootstrapped AUC of roughly 0.94, with a 95% CI of 0.76-1.00. Of around 160 previously reported CMV-associated TCRbeta sequences, 55 to 75 appeared in the CD4+ memory repertoires, each in one to five individuals. Only CD4+CD45RO+ memory cells were sequenced, in contrast to the original study, in which naive and memory CD4+ and CD8+ populations were covered.

Concerning this clone itself: Its antigen is currently not known. Per-base qualities were not stored, and no clone one base away is much larger.

Single viable CD3+CD4+CD8-CD45RO+ cells were sorted as memory CD4+ T cells on a FACSAria II. CMV serostatus was determined with a Roche Elecsys assay detecting serum IgG against CMV pp150, pp28, p38 and p52. Once the samples were thawed, total CD4+ T cells were enriched through positive selection using CD4 magnetic microbeads. The samples came from a different study that was designed specifically to examine the CD4+ T cell memory repertoire. Following standard operating procedures, peripheral blood mononuclear cells were isolated and cryopreserved, while serum was kept at -80 degrees C. The staining relied on CD3-PerCP (BW264/56), CD4-APC (RPA-T4), CD45RO-PE (UCHT1) and CD8-Pacific Orange (3B5) antibodies, and Sytox blue was used to exclude non-viable cells. Via the germline V gene, CDR1 is SGHRS and CDR2 YFSETQ. Spanning cysteine to phenylalanine, the CDR3 consists of 16 amino acids. CDR3 DNA is the only sequence kept; it has 48 bases, read in frame from the first base. Trimming accounts for 3 bases at V and 1 base at J, while the number of junction bases matched to no gene is 6.

Genomic DNA was extracted from sorted cells with the Quick-DNA Microprep Kit. TCRbeta DNA was amplified with the immunoSEQ hsTCRbeta kit following the manufacturer's protocol. An Illumina MiSeq instrument was used to sequence the TCRbeta libraries. The original pipeline was this. After out-of-frame sequences were removed, 2 million to 2.5 million distinct TCRbeta sequences remained, averaging approximately 67,000 per individual. Each individual was scored by the count of about 150 previously reported CMV-associated TCRbeta sequences and the total productive distinct TCRbeta count. A beta-binomial model was reimplemented in Python, and scikit-learn random forests with default parameters were trained on data from the US cohort. On the Belgian cohort, classifier performance was reported as the median AUC, along with percentile confidence intervals, across 10,000 bootstrap iterations. In its TCRdb copy, this immuneACCESS table keeps in-frame sequences only and misses some clones. Where compared with another copy, unresolved V genes explain less than half of these, and the others have no known cause. V, J and clone size are those of that table, while D and trimming were read from the DNA. This sample comprises approximately 51,000 clones, roughly 74% of them detected only once. The ten top clones hold 1.2% of the sample.

The specimen was memory CD4+ T cells from blood. The chain couples TRBV5-1 to TRBJ2-5; the junction holds 10 bases that match TRBD2. This clonotype was sampled from an adult in good health and CMV-seropositive. The DNA is TGCGCCAGCAGCTCTGAATCTAGCGGGGGCCAAGAGACCCAGTACTTC. Its translation reads: CASSSESSGGQETQYF.